Listed below are T cell receptor beta chains from one sample, sequenced in a study of identical twins. TCRdb independently ran MiXCR on the 5' RACE reads; one entry per CDR3 protein. The table lists approximately 590,000 distinct CDR3 sequences, approximately 9.6% of them singletons, with roughly 3.2% in the top ten. The same specimen was also included in a second study, on yellow fever vaccine responses in identical twins.

The sample taken for sequencing was PBMCs. All receptors come from a woman aged 18 to 35 in good health. CDR3s include the opening cysteine and the closing phenylalanine or tryptophan. Fields, in order: V gene, CDR3 protein.

v_call: TRBV29-1; cdr3_aa: CSVEAGSGTPDTQYF
v_call: TRBV29-1; cdr3_aa: CSVEDLGGRTDTQYF
v_call: TRBV12-3/TRBV12-4; cdr3_aa: CASSLLGLANEQFF
v_call: TRBV20-1; cdr3_aa: CSARDLGQVEYEQYF
v_call: TRBV19; cdr3_aa: CASSMGGSGNQPQHF
v_call: TRBV10-3; cdr3_aa: CAISVGTDTQYF
v_call: TRBV12-3/TRBV12-4; cdr3_aa: CASSRPGTGATGELFF
v_call: TRBV20-1; cdr3_aa: CSARTGAGTDTQYF
v_call: TRBV12-3/TRBV12-4; cdr3_aa: CASSSQTLPTDTQYF
v_call: TRBV12-3/TRBV12-4; cdr3_aa: CASSLRGPLGDEQFF
v_call: TRBV5-6; cdr3_aa: CASSLRQGVYNEQFF
v_call: TRBV30; cdr3_aa: CAYDPYQETQYF
v_call: TRBV20-1; cdr3_aa: CSATDLGGRGNEQFF
v_call: TRBV12-3/TRBV12-4; cdr3_aa: CASSLLGLAGPRHEQYF
v_call: TRBV20-1; cdr3_aa: CSAPPGGGYEQYF
v_call: TRBV12-3/TRBV12-4; cdr3_aa: CASSFGGGGEDEQYF
v_call: TRBV20-1; cdr3_aa: CSAVTSGRLLEQYF
v_call: TRBV5-1; cdr3_aa: CASNSGGSHEQYF
v_call: TRBV7-9; cdr3_aa: CASSWITSYNEQFF
v_call: TRBV28; cdr3_aa: CASSKSGLAGQYF
v_call: TRBV5-1; cdr3_aa: CASSRRDTDYGYTF
v_call: TRBV20-1; cdr3_aa: CSASTRADHEQYF
v_call: TRBV6-5; cdr3_aa: CASSYSGTSGIGTDTQYF
v_call: TRBV7-9; cdr3_aa: CASSLGQNPSYEQYF
v_call: TRBV20-1; cdr3_aa: CSGGRGEADGYTF
v_call: TRBV28; cdr3_aa: CASTLTGDQPQHF
v_call: TRBV20-1; cdr3_aa: CSAVGAGGGYEQYF
v_call: TRBV12-3/TRBV12-4; cdr3_aa: CASSTQSNTEAFF
v_call: TRBV5-1; cdr3_aa: CASSPRQGIFDEQYF
v_call: TRBV7-3; cdr3_aa: CASSSSGLAGAEQFF
v_call: TRBV20-1; cdr3_aa: CSARVQNYNEQFF
v_call: TRBV6-2/TRBV6-3; cdr3_aa: CASSLPGTTDTQYF
v_call: TRBV20-1; cdr3_aa: CSARGSYNEQFF
v_call: TRBV4-2; cdr3_aa: CASSRETGGNSPLHF
v_call: TRBV6-5; cdr3_aa: CASSSSPSSYEQYF
v_call: TRBV12-3/TRBV12-4; cdr3_aa: CASSYSGRDEQFF
v_call: TRBV6-1; cdr3_aa: CASNRDSPGGTDTQYF
v_call: TRBV11-2; cdr3_aa: CASSLTRGAGTRVYNEQFF
v_call: TRBV5-1; cdr3_aa: CASSLAGTSYEQYF
v_call: TRBV4-2; cdr3_aa: CASGPGTKETGELFF
v_call: TRBV6-1; cdr3_aa: CASSDTSAGNTIYF
v_call: TRBV29-1; cdr3_aa: CSARGLAIQETQYF
v_call: TRBV5-1; cdr3_aa: CASSLGDYFLDEQFF
v_call: TRBV7-9; cdr3_aa: CASSLGLESVQYF
v_call: TRBV4-2; cdr3_aa: CASSQEWRSENEQYF
v_call: TRBV5-5; cdr3_aa: CASSLDGGYTEAFF
v_call: TRBV3-2; cdr3_aa: CASRRAGSNNEQFF
v_call: TRBV11-3; cdr3_aa: CASSAWTSTEQFF
v_call: TRBV2; cdr3_aa: CASKLSGSWTDTQYF